These 25 T cell receptor beta chains were all obtained from the same sample, sequenced in a study of shared clonotypes between healthy human individuals. Repertoires were generated with immunoSEQ multiplex PCR, while TCRdb's copy carries only in-frame clones and drops some. This sample carries 530,000 or so clones, roughly 79% of them seen once, and the ten largest clones take around 12%. Sample: PBMCs. The source of these receptors is a woman aged 40-49 years in good health. Some clones in this sample may be carry-over from other donors' samples.

The chain combines TRBV25-1 with TRBJ1-6; D is undetermined. The CDR3 extends over 14 amino acids. Germline CDR1 reads MGHDK; CDR2 reads SYGVNS. The germline V and J ends were trimmed by 3 bases and 4 bases, with 7 bases remaining between them. CDR3 residues: CASSDPGYNSPLHF. The CDR3 DNA reads as TGTGCCAGCAGTGATCCGGGGTATAATTCACCCCTCCACTTT.

The sample holds one count of this clone. The genes are TRBV27 and TRBJ2-1; D is unclear. The CDR3 is 12 amino acids. The V end lost 2 bases, the J end lost 6 bases, and 5 bases lay between the germline ends. Germline V gene data show CDR1 as MNHEY and CDR2 as SMNVEV (reference sequence). DNA of the CDR3: TGTGCCAGCAGTTTAGGAGTCAATGAGCAGTTCTTC. This sequence encodes CASSLGVNEQFF.

The chain has TRBV5-5 and TRBJ2-2; D unresolved. From germline, CDR1 is SGHKS and CDR2 YYEKEE (reference sequence). The CDR3 totals 18 residues. V was pared by 4 bases and J by 0 bases, with 19 bases between. The DNA for the CDR3 is TGTGCCAGCAGCCCCCGGCCCCCCGTACAGTCGAACACCGGGGAGCTGTTTTTT. Encoded protein: CASSPRPPVQSNTGELFF.

This clone was detected only a few times. The V and J genes are TRBV19 and TRBJ1-5; maybe TRBD1 (5 bases). Germline V gives CDR1 LNHDA, CDR2 SQIVND (reference sequence). V shed 7 bases and J shed 4 bases, with 11 bases lying between them. CDR3 length equals 13 residues. DNA of the CDR3: TGTGCCAGTATGAGGGGACGTAATCAGCCCCAGCATTTT. Translated, it gives CASMRGRNQPQHF. Looking up the rest from reference TRBV19 and TRBJ1-5 gives the full variable domain: DGGITQSPKYLFRKEGQNVTLSCEQNLNHDAMYWYRQDPGQGLRLIYYSQIVNDFQKGDIAEGYSVSREKKESFPLTVTSAQKNPTAFYLCASMRGRNQPQHFGDGTRLSIL.

The chain links TRBV6-5 to TRBJ2-3, with 7 positions matching TRBD1. The V gene end was trimmed by 7 bases and the J gene end by 5 bases; junction bases not matched to a gene: 15. CDR1 and CDR2 from the germline V gene are MNHEY and SVGAGI. The CDR3 is made up of 16 amino acids. CDR3 sequence: CASIYPGQCPIDTQYF. CDR3 nucleotides: TGTGCCAGCATTTATCCGGGACAGTGTCCGATAGATACGCAGTATTTT.

In regard to this clone: Other DNA sequences within the sample encode an identical CDR3. The genes are TRBV7-9 and TRBJ2-5; no clear D gene. The CDR3 has 11 residues. V was cut by 3 bases and J by 4 bases, with 3 bases left in between. CDR1 is SEHNR, CDR2 FQNEAQ, per germline (reference sequence). CDR3 nucleotide sequence: TGTGCCAGCAGCTTCGCAGAGACCCAGTACTTC. This encodes CASSFAETQYF.

The chain is built from TRBV28 and TRBJ2-7, with D perhaps TRBD1 (6 bases). This CDR3 has 12 residues. Germline CDR1 reads MDHEN; CDR2 reads SYDVKM. Trimming stripped 6 bases from V and 2 bases from J, with 8 bases between. Here the CDR3 reads CASRTGPYEQYF. DNA of the CDR3: TGTGCCAGCAGGACAGGCCCCTACGAGCAGTACTTC. The variable domain in full, completed from reference TRBV28 and TRBJ2-7, reads DVKVTQSSRYLVKRTGEKVFLECVQDMDHENMFWYRQDPGLGLRLIYFSYDVKMKEKGDIPEGYSVSREKKERFSLILESASTNQTSMYLCASRTGPYEQYFGPGTRLTVT.

The sample holds a few counts of this clone. V gene TRBV7-9 combines with J gene TRBJ1-1; no definite D call. CDR3 length equals 13 residues. Germline V gene data show CDR1 as SEHNR and CDR2 as FQNEAQ (reference sequence). V lost 5 bases to trimming and J lost 0 bases, with 7 bases between them. This CDR3 reads CASSAPMNTEAFF. In DNA form, the CDR3 reads TGTGCCAGCAGCGCCCCCATGAACACTGAAGCTTTCTTT.

The V call is TRBV7-6, the J call TRBJ2-1; possible D gene TRBD2, 6 bases. The germline V and J ends were trimmed by 8 bases and 0 bases, with 11 bases remaining between them. CDR1 is SGHVS, CDR2 FNYEAQ, per germline. This CDR3 contains 14 residues. CDR3 nucleotides: TGTGCCAGCGGAAACGGGGGCTCCTACAATGAGCAGTTCTTC. Amino acid sequence: CASGNGGSYNEQFF. Using reference TRBV7-6 and TRBJ2-1 for the parts outside the CDR3, the full variable domain is GAGVSQSPRYKVTKRGQDVALRCDPISGHVSLYWYRQALGQGPEFLTYFNYEAQQDKSGLPNDRFSAERPEGSISTLTIQRTEQRDSAMYRCASGNGGSYNEQFFGPGTRLTVL.

The genes are TRBV27 and TRBJ2-7, with 11 bases fitting TRBD1. CDR1 and CDR2 from the germline V gene are MNHEY and SMNVEV (reference sequence). The CDR3 contains 15 residues. Germline trimming cut 1 base from V and 4 bases from J; bases unmatched to any gene: 3. CDR3 region: CASSLFGQGAYEQYF. The DNA of the CDR3 is TGTGCCAGCAGTTTATTCGGACAGGGGGCTTACGAGCAGTACTTC.

The rearrangement uses TRBV10-1 and TRBJ2-4, with 15 bases that match TRBD2. V trimming: 3 bases; J trimming: 7 bases; junction bases outside the gene matches: 1. The length of the CDR3 is 15 residues. CDR1 WNHNN and CDR2 SYGVQD come from the germline V gene (reference sequence). The CDR3 DNA follows: TGCGCCAGCAGTGAAGGGACTAGCGGGAGGAACATTCAGTACTTC. This translates into CASSEGTSGRNIQYF.

This chain connects TRBV7-3 to TRBJ1-5; D remains unclear. The CDR3 spans 14 residues. V was clipped by 4 bases and J by 0 bases, with 7 bases between them. Germline V gene data show CDR1 as SGHTA and CDR2 as FQGTGA. This CDR3 is CASSYTNSNQPQHF. The CDR3 coding sequence is TGTGCCAGCAGCTACACAAATAGCAATCAGCCCCAGCATTTT. Full variable domain (missing parts from reference TRBV7-3 and TRBJ1-5): GAGVSQTPSNKVTEKGKYVELRCDPISGHTALYWYRQSLGQGPEFLIYFQGTGAADDSGLPNDRFFAVRPEGSVSTLKIQRTERGDSAVYLCASSYTNSNQPQHFGDGTRLSIL.

The J gene is TRBJ2-3, the V gene TRBV5-1; 8 nucleotides agree with TRBD1. Germline trimming cut 1 base from V and 4 bases from J; bases unmatched to any gene: 5. Germline CDR1 is SGHRS and CDR2 is YFSETQ. The CDR3 is made up of 15 amino acids. The CDR3 region is CASSLSGGGADTQYF. CDR3 in DNA: TGCGCCAGCAGCTTGTCAGGGGGCGGTGCAGATACGCAGTATTTT.

This clone appeared a single time. The genes are TRBV18 and TRBJ2-5; 7 nucleotides line up with TRBD1. CDR1 is KGHSH, CDR2 LQKENI, per germline. The ends lost 4 bases at V and 2 bases at J; junction bases unmatched: 7. The CDR3 is 15 residues long. The CDR3 loop is CASSLSTGAQETQYF. The DNA of the CDR3 is TGTGCCAGCTCACTCTCAACAGGGGCGCAAGAGACCCAGTACTTC.

V usage is TRBV5-1 and J usage is TRBJ2-5; D not certain. Germline CDR1 and CDR2: SGHRS and YFSETQ. Trimming took off 0 bases at V and 2 bases at J, with 5 bases between the two ends. The length of the CDR3 is 13 residues. CDR3 DNA: TGCGCCAGCAGCTTGGTGGTTCAAGAGACCCAGTACTTC. Its translation: CASSLVVQETQYF.

The rearrangement uses TRBV5-6 and TRBJ2-3; 9 bases match TRBD2. The CDR3 length is 16 residues. Germline V lookup: CDR1 SGHDT, CDR2 YYEEEE. Trimming at V came to 0 bases and at J to 5 bases, leaving 7 bases not matched to a gene. The CDR3 DNA follows: TGTGCCAGCAGCTTGGGTGTAGCGGGAGAGGGAGATACGCAGTATTTT. It encodes CASSLGVAGEGDTQYF.

The chain joins TRBV7-2 to TRBJ2-2; D is unclear. V was shortened by 3 bases and J by 5 bases, with 10 bases between the two germline ends. Per germline, CDR1 SGHTA and CDR2 FQGNSA. The CDR3 is made up of 14 amino acids. This chain's CDR3 is CASSFYSVTGELFF. CDR3 bases: TGTGCCAGCAGCTTTTATTCCGTAACCGGGGAGCTGTTTTTT. Drawing the rest from reference TRBV7-2 and TRBJ2-2, the complete variable domain is GAGVSQSPSNKVTEKGKDVELRCDPISGHTALYWYRQSLGQGLEFLIYFQGNSAPDKSGLPSDRFSAERTGGSVSTLTIQRTQQEDSAVYLCASSFYSVTGELFFGEGSRLTVL.

This chain uses TRBV7-3 with TRBJ2-2; D not resolved. The V gene lost 5 bases and the J gene lost 1 base, with 8 bases spanning the gap. Germline loops: CDR1 SGHTA, CDR2 FQGTGA. This CDR3 comprises 14 residues. CDR3 sequence: CASSREQNTGELFF. CDR3 bases: TGTGCCAGCAGCCGCGAACAGAACACCGGGGAGCTGTTTTTT.

With regard to this clone: The junction departs from germline at one end; a sequencing error may be responsible. This sample also contains other DNA sequences that code for the same CDR3. V and J are TRBV4-2 and TRBJ2-2; D perhaps matches TRBD2 (5 bases). Germline assignment: CDR1 LGHNA and CDR2 YNFKEQ. The CDR3 sequence is 14 residues long. The CDR3 spells CASSQSETTGELFF. The CDR3 coding sequence is TGTGCCAGCAGCCAGAGTGAAACAACCGGGGAACTGTTTTTT.

The chain combines TRBV4-2 with TRBJ2-2, with D possibly TRBD1 on 5 matching bases. The germline V gene encodes CDR1 LGHNA and CDR2 YNFKEQ. The V and J ends lost 1 base and 4 bases respectively, with 10 bases between them. This CDR3 has 15 residues. The CDR3 nucleotides read TGTGCCAGCAGCCAAGTCCGGCAGGGCACCGGGGAGCTGTTTTTT. It is translated as CASSQVRQGTGELFF.

This sequence joins TRBV12-5 and TRBJ1-5; D uncertain. There are 12 residues in the CDR3. Trimming cost V 6 bases and J 7 bases, with 10 bases left between them. Germline values: CDR1 LGHNT, CDR2 FRNRAP. The chain's CDR3 is CASGNPPQPQHF. The CDR3 DNA reads TGTGCTAGTGGCAACCCCCCCCAGCCCCAGCATTTT.

The chain employs TRBV7-9 and TRBJ2-7; TRBD2 might be the D (5 bases). V was pared by 2 bases and J by 4 bases, with 15 bases between. CDR1 is SEHNR, CDR2 FQNEAQ, per germline (reference sequence). This CDR3 contains 15 residues. The CDR3 is CASSLRPGGGYEQYF. CDR3 DNA sequence: TGTGCCAGCAGCTTACGCCCGGGTGGAGGTTACGAGCAGTACTTC.

The chain recombines TRBV6-1 with TRBJ2-3; D may be TRBD2 (6 bases). Germline values: CDR1 MNHNS, CDR2 SASEGT. The CDR3 sequence is 14 residues long. V was clipped by 3 bases and J by 6 bases, with 13 bases between them. The CDR3 sequence is CASSEGLGLDTQYF. CDR3 sequence (DNA): TGTGCCAGCAGTGAGGGACTCGGGTTGGATACGCAGTATTTT.

The genes are TRBV20-1 and TRBJ2-3; D not certain. The CDR3 covers 11 residues. V shed 6 bases and J shed 5 bases, with 9 bases lying between them. Germline values: CDR1 DFQATT, CDR2 SNEGSKA (reference sequence). For the CDR3, the DNA is TGCAGTGCGGTGGTGGGAGATACGCAGTATTTT. This encodes CSAVVGDTQYF.

This clone showed up just once. The chain joins TRBV10-1 to TRBJ2-5; the D gene is possibly TRBD2 (7 bases). In germline, CDR1 is WNHNN, CDR2 SYGVQD (reference sequence). Trimming stripped 0 bases from V and 11 bases from J, with 19 bases between. The CDR3 consists of 15 residues. DNA for the CDR3: TGCGCCAGCAGTGAGTCGGGCGGGGGCTTCGGTGAGCAGTACTTC. Translating gives CASSESGGGFGEQYF.